Sequencing of this TCR beta chain was carried out in a study of shared clonotypes between healthy human individuals. Study background: A donor's plate count was three for CD4 naive and three for CD4 memory; CD8 naive had two and CD8 memory one. General observations from the study: The sole specimen, blood, was sampled, and tissue repertoires likely differ.

Germline loops: CDR1 LNHDA, CDR2 SQIVND (reference sequence). V shed 9 bases and J shed 3 bases, with 14 bases lying between them. The CDR3 is 13 residues long. To note about this clone: The antigen remains undetermined.

This table comes from immunoSEQ multiplex PCR, and its TCRdb copy is limited to in-frame clones, with some not included. The repertoire includes 800,000 to 1,200,000 clones, 75% to 80% of them detected once, and approximately 0.56% sits in the top ten. The chain links TRBV19 to TRBJ1-1; D uncertain. Sequenced input: memory CD4+ T cells from PBMCs. Subset: CD45RA-negative fraction. The clonotype originates from a man younger than 35 in good health. Some clones in this sample may be carry-over from other donors' samples. The CDR3 DNA sequence: TGTGCCAGCCGGTCGGGTCGTTACACTGAAGCTTTCTTT. It is translated as CASRSGRYTEAFF.